The 32 T cell receptor beta chains below all came from one sample that was sequenced in a study of Graves' ophthalmopathy and Graves' hyperthyroidism. Amplification from RNA transcripts yielded the TCR beta CDR3 regions. Scientists carried out first-round RT-PCR using HTBI primers and then a second-round multiplex PCR. TCRdb reanalysed the multiplex PCR reads using MiXCR and keeps one entry per CDR3 protein. The sample lists approximately 700,000 distinct CDR3 sequences; more than 40% were seen once. Sequencing was carried out using peripheral blood. The receptors come from an adult man with Graves' ophthalmopathy.

The genes are TRBV2 and TRBJ2-2, with 12 positions matching TRBD1. CDR3 length equals 18 residues. Germline CDR1 and CDR2: SNHLY and FYNNEI. V gave up 6 bases and J gave up 5 bases; unmatched junction bases: 13. DNA for the CDR3: TGTGCCAGCAGCTCCAGGGACAGGGGGCGTTCACATACCGGGGAGCTGTTTTTT. Its translation is CASSSRDRGRSHTGELFF. The whole variable domain, remainder taken from reference TRBV2 and TRBJ2-2, is EPEVTQTPSHQVTQMGQEVILRCVPISNHLYFYWYRQILGQKVEFLVSFYNNEISEKSEIFDDQFSVERPDGSNFTLKIRSTKLEDSAMYFCASSSRDRGRSHTGELFFGEGSRLTVL.

The gene calls are TRBV10-3 and TRBJ1-3; 9 bases map to TRBD1. This CDR3 region has 15 residues. Germline V gives CDR1 ENHRY, CDR2 SYGVKD. Trimming cost V 4 bases and J 8 bases; bases outside gene matches: 9. CDR3 nucleotides: TGTGCCATCAGTGCGACAGGGGGAGTCCAAGACACCATATATTTT. This codes for CAISATGGVQDTIYF.

This clonotype was seen many times. The chain employs TRBV24-1 and TRBJ2-5; no clear D gene. V was trimmed by 2 bases and J by 3 bases, leaving 6 bases between them. Per germline, CDR1 KGHDR and CDR2 SFDVKD. The CDR3 loop spans 13 amino acids. This CDR3 is CATSDYSKETQYF. The DNA of the CDR3 is TGTGCCACCAGTGATTACAGTAAAGAGACCCAGTACTTC.

Ten or more counts support this clonotype. The junction differs from germline at one of its ends, possibly a read error. The genes are TRBV3-1 and TRBJ2-7; TRBD2 matches at 11 bases. CDR3 size: 14 residues. Germline assignment: CDR1 LGHDT and CDR2 YNNKEL (reference sequence). CDR3 coding DNA: TGCGCCAGCAGCCCGGGACTAGCGGCGTACGAGCAGTACTTC. Amino acids: CASSPGLAAYEQYF.

V usage is TRBV7-2 and J usage is TRBJ1-5; tentative D call: TRBD1 (6 bases). Germline lookup yields CDR1 SGHTA and CDR2 FQGNSA. V was cut by 8 bases and J by 1 base, with 18 bases left in between. The CDR3 has 16 amino acids. The CDR3 region has the DNA TGTGCCAGCTCACCCCAGGGGCGCAGAAGCAATCAGCCCCAGCATTTT. This translates into CASSPQGRRSNQPQHF.

This clonotype showed up many times. The V gene is TRBV29-1, the J gene TRBJ1-2, with a weak D call TRBD1 (5 bases). The CDR3 consists of 12 residues. Deletions cut 3 bases from V and 5 bases from J, with 10 bases between. The germline V gene has CDR1 SQVTM and CDR2 ANQGSEA. Written as DNA, the CDR3 is TGCAGCGTTGACCGGGGGGGGTATGGCTACACCTTC. Protein product: CSVDRGGYGYTF.

The V gene is TRBV4-3, the J gene TRBJ2-7; 9 positions agree with TRBD2. CDR3 length: 17 amino acids. J was trimmed by 2 bases and V by 0 bases; bases with no gene match: 8. Germline-derived CDR1 and CDR2 are LGHNA and YSLEER. The CDR3 protein is CASSQDSERGAPYEQYF. CDR3 bases: TGCGCCAGCAGCCAAGATTCCGAGCGGGGGGCACCCTACGAGCAGTACTTC.

The chain couples TRBV5-1 to TRBJ2-2, with 7 bases lining up with TRBD2. Germline V CDR1 and CDR2: SGHRS, YFSETQ. V gave up 3 bases and J gave up 3 bases; unmatched junction bases: 8. This CDR3 is 16 amino acids long. The CDR3: CASSSSQGGDTGELFF. The CDR3 DNA sequence: TGCGCCAGCAGCTCCTCCCAGGGAGGGGACACCGGGGAGCTGTTTTTT. The variable domain in full, completed from reference TRBV5-1 and TRBJ2-2, reads KAGVTQTPRYLIKTRGQQVTLSCSPISGHRSVSWYQQTPGQGLQFLFEYFSETQRNKGNFPGRFSGRQFSNSRSEMNVSTLELGDSALYLCASSSSQGGDTGELFFGEGSRLTVL.

In the case of this clonotype: A single base separates this from a much larger clone, so it may be a read error. The gene calls are TRBV7-8 and TRBJ2-7, with 7 bases that match TRBD1. V lost 9 bases, J lost 3 bases, and 8 bases stayed unmatched. The length of the CDR3 is 13 residues. Germline V gives CDR1 SGHVS, CDR2 FQNEAQ. The CDR3 sequence is CASSQGDLYEQYF. CDR3 sequence (DNA): TGTGCCAGTAGCCAGGGGGACCTCTACGAGCAGTACTTC.

The J gene is TRBJ1-2, the V gene TRBV10-3; D may be TRBD1 (6 bases). CDR1 is ENHRY and CDR2 is SYGVKD in the germline V gene. This CDR3 contains 13 residues. V was shortened by 1 base and J by 12 bases, with 15 bases between the two germline ends. CDR3 DNA: TGTGCCATCAGTGAGTTACAGGGCGCTGGAAACACCTTC. It translates to CAISELQGAGNTF.

To note about this clonotype: A single base separates this from a much larger clone, so it may be a read error. The genes are TRBV19 and TRBJ2-7; no definite D call. Germline V CDR1 and CDR2: LNHDA, SQIVND (reference sequence). The CDR3 covers 14 residues. CDR3 DNA sequence: TGTGCCAGTAGTATCTCTCCGAGCTCCTACGAGGAGTACTTC. Protein product: CASSISPSSYEEYF.

For this clonotype: A much larger clonotype is one base distant, so this may be a read error. The chain links TRBV9 to TRBJ1-1; weak D call: TRBD1 (5 bases). Germline V gene sequence: CDR1 SGDLS, CDR2 YYNGEE. CDR3 length equals 17 residues. Trimming shortened V by 0 bases and J by 7 bases, and 22 bases separated the two germline ends. The CDR3 spells CASSVEARVGVTGEAFF. In DNA, the CDR3 is TGTGCCAGCAGCGTAGAGGCCAGGGTGGGTGTAACGGGTGAAGCTTTCTTT.

This clonotype has ten or more counts. V usage is TRBV20-1 and J usage is TRBJ1-6; tentative D call: TRBD1 (6 bases). Trimming removed 0 bases from V and 9 bases from J, with 18 bases in between. The CDR3 spans 16 residues. CDR1 is DFQATT, CDR2 SNEGSKA, per germline (reference sequence). CDR3 amino acids: CSARDQRNRVASPLHF. As DNA, the CDR3 is TGCAGTGCTAGAGATCAAAGGAACAGGGTGGCTTCACCCCTCCACTTT.

This clonotype was detected many times. The chain carries TRBV2 and TRBJ2-5; TRBD1 aligns across 10 bases. V shed 10 bases, J shed 3 bases, and the junction held 8 bases outside the gene matches. Germline V gives CDR1 SNHLY, CDR2 FYNNEI. CDR3 length: 14 amino acids. CDR3 nucleotide sequence: TGTGCCACCAAAAGGGACAGGGGAGAAGAGACCCAGTACTTC. Translated: CATKRDRGEETQYF. Combining the CDR3 with reference TRBV2 and TRBJ2-5 gives the whole variable domain EPEVTQTPSHQVTQMGQEVILRCVPISNHLYFYWYRQILGQKVEFLVSFYNNEISEKSEIFDDQFSVERPDGSNFTLKIRSTKLEDSAMYFCATKRDRGEETQYFGPGTRLLVL.

The rearrangement uses TRBV10-3 and TRBJ1-1; D uncertain. Trimming removed 7 bases at V and 0 bases at J, with 9 bases between. This CDR3 region has 13 residues. Per germline, CDR1 ENHRY and CDR2 SYGVKD. This CDR3 reads CAIKGNMNTEAFF. The CDR3 bases are TGTGCCATCAAGGGCAACATGAACACTGAAGCTTTCTTT.

V gene TRBV29-1 combines with J gene TRBJ1-2, with D possibly TRBD1 on 5 matching bases. There are 13 residues in the CDR3. V was trimmed by 7 bases and J by 4 bases, leaving 16 bases between them. Germline V CDR1 and CDR2: SQVTM, ANQGSEA. The CDR3, as DNA: TGCAGCGCACCGGGGCGGCCGATCTATGGCTACACCTTC. Its protein is CSAPGRPIYGYTF.

The chain combines TRBV2 with TRBJ1-1; 9 nucleotides agree with TRBD1. CDR3 length: 14 residues. Germline V lookup: CDR1 SNHLY, CDR2 FYNNEI. Losses at the gene ends were 6 bases for V and 6 bases for J; bases not matched to a gene: 8. CDR3 DNA: TGTGCCAGCAGGCTTGGGACAGGGATAGCTGAAGCTTTCTTT. Encoded protein: CASRLGTGIAEAFF. The whole variable domain, filled in from reference TRBV2 and TRBJ1-1, reads EPEVTQTPSHQVTQMGQEVILRCVPISNHLYFYWYRQILGQKVEFLVSFYNNEISEKSEIFDDQFSVERPDGSNFTLKIRSTKLEDSAMYFCASRLGTGIAEAFFGQGTRLTVV.

The sample holds many counts of this clonotype. The V gene is TRBV13, the J gene TRBJ2-7, with 7 positions matching TRBD1. CDR1 is PRHDT, CDR2 FYEKMQ, per germline (reference sequence). V lost 9 bases and J lost 3; bases outside the gene matches: 8. This CDR3 spans 13 amino acids. CDR3 residues: CASSGTANYEQYF. Written as DNA, the CDR3 is TGTGCCAGTTCCGGGACAGCGAACTACGAGCAGTACTTC.

This clonotype has a count of ten or more. This chain uses TRBV4-1 with TRBJ2-5; D unresolved. This CDR3 has 15 amino acids. V lost 1 base and J 2 bases, leaving 11 bases between the germline ends. Per the germline V gene, CDR1 is MGHRA and CDR2 is YSYEKL. For the CDR3, the DNA is TGCGCCAGCAGCCAAGGGCCTACGGAGCAAGAGACCCAGTACTTC. Translation: CASSQGPTEQETQYF.

This chain connects TRBV25-1 to TRBJ2-3; TRBD2 agrees at 11 bases. CDR3 length: 16 residues. V lost 5 bases, J lost 6 bases, and 10 bases stayed unmatched. Germline V gene lookup returns CDR1 MGHDK and CDR2 SYGVNS. CDR3 in DNA: TGTGCCAGCAGTTTAGGACGTAGCGGGGGGGCGGATACGCAGTATTTT. It specifies CASSLGRSGGADTQYF.

This chain links TRBV10-3 with TRBJ1-1; TRBD1 is a possible D gene (5 bases). Deletions cut 0 bases from V and 0 bases from J, with 5 bases between. The CDR3 covers 14 residues. The germline V gene encodes CDR1 ENHRY and CDR2 SYGVKD. CDR3 nucleotide sequence: TGTGCCATCAGTGAGTCACAGGTGAACACTGAAGCTTTCTTT. Translated: CAISESQVNTEAFF.

The table lists this clonotype with a few counts. The chain carries TRBV7-2 and TRBJ2-5; D remains ambiguous. Per the germline V gene, CDR1 is SGHTA and CDR2 is FQGNSA. This CDR3 region has 15 residues. Trimming took 0 bases from V and 0 from J, leaving 8 bases between them. The CDR3 bases are TGTGCCAGCAGCTTAGCGTGGCGGTACCAAGAGACCCAGTACTTC. This encodes CASSLAWRYQETQYF.

CDR3: CSVRHDVQGDSPLHF. CDR3 nucleotide sequence: TGCAGCGTTCGACATGATGTACAGGGGGATTCACCCCTCCACTTT. The chain carries TRBV29-1 and TRBJ1-6; TRBD1 matches at 8 bases. The CDR3 loop spans 15 amino acids. V was pared by 5 bases and J by 8 bases, with 11 bases of the junction left unmatched. Germline CDR1 reads SQVTM; CDR2 reads ANQGSEA.

In its sample, this clonotype was seen many times. V is TRBV15 and J is TRBJ2-6; D could derive from TRBD1 or TRBD2 (5 bases each). With 7 bases removed from V and 4 bases from J, the gap between germline ends came to 20 bases. The V gene's germline CDR1 is LNHNV and CDR2 YYDKDF (reference sequence). The CDR3 totals 17 residues. The CDR3, as DNA: TGTGCCACCACCTACACTCCGGGGCCAGAGGGGGCCAACGTCCTGACTTTC. This translates into CATTYTPGPEGANVLTF.

This chain joins TRBV3-1 and TRBJ2-2, with a weak D call TRBD1 (6 bases). Trimming left V 2 bases short and J 7 bases short, with 17 bases between. The V gene's germline CDR1 is LGHDT and CDR2 YNNKEL (reference sequence). The CDR3 has 16 amino acids. Here the CDR3 reads CASSQSPGAQGGELFF. Written as DNA, the CDR3 is TGTGCCAGCAGCCAAAGTCCAGGGGCGCAGGGCGGGGAGCTGTTTTTT. Full variable domain (outside the CDR3, taken from reference TRBV3-1 and TRBJ2-2): DTAVSQTPKYLVTQMGNDKSIKCEQNLGHDTMYWYKQDSKKFLKIMFSYNNKELIINETVPNRFSPKSPDKAHLNLHINSLELGDSAVYFCASSQSPGAQGGELFFGEGSRLTVL.

This clonotype has a count of ten or more. This chain connects TRBV24-1 to TRBJ1-1; weak D call: TRBD1 (6 bases). Germline CDR1 and CDR2: KGHDR and SFDVKD. This CDR3 has 12 residues. Trimming removed 7 bases at V and 5 bases at J, with 10 bases between. CDR3 in DNA: TGTGCCACCAGCAGGGGAGAAACTGAAGCTTTCTTT. Translated: CATSRGETEAFF.

This chain uses TRBV20-1 with TRBJ2-7; D is perhaps TRBD1 (6 bases). Germline CDR1 and CDR2: DFQATT and SNEGSKA (reference sequence). The V end lost 6 bases, the J end lost 2 bases, and 14 bases lay between the germline ends. This CDR3 has 13 residues. The CDR3 loop is CSARVQGTYEQYF. The CDR3 nucleotides read TGCAGTGCCAGGGTCCAGGGGACCTACGAGCAGTACTTC.

The V gene is TRBV30, the J gene TRBJ1-1; tentative D call: TRBD1 (5 bases). The V gene's germline CDR1 is GTSNPN and CDR2 SVGIG (reference sequence). The V gene lost 4 bases and the J gene lost 2 bases, with 11 bases spanning the gap. This CDR3 is built from 13 residues. CDR3 sequence reads: CAWTPQGNTEAFF. The CDR3 DNA sequence: TGTGCCTGGACCCCTCAGGGTAACACTGAAGCTTTCTTT.

The chain combines TRBV29-1 with TRBJ1-2; D gene unclear. Germline loops: CDR1 SQVTM, CDR2 ANQGSEA. This CDR3 contains 12 residues. CDR3 nucleotides: TGCACCCCCCCCGGGGTGCAGGATGGCTACACCTTC. Translating it yields CTPPGVQDGYTF.

CDR3 region: CASSLLNPTGSSGNTIYF. CDR3 nucleotide sequence: TGTGCCAGCAGCCTCCTTAATCCGACAGGGTCATCTGGAAACACCATATATTTT. The chain couples TRBV9 to TRBJ1-3; 7 nucleotides agree with TRBD1. This CDR3 has 18 residues. The trim removed 4 bases at V and 1 base at J, leaving 14 bases unmatched. From germline, CDR1 is SGDLS and CDR2 YYNGEE. Full variable domain (rest looked up from reference TRBV9 and TRBJ1-3): DSGVTQTPKHLITATGQRVTLRCSPRSGDLSVYWYQQSLDQGLQFLIQYYNGEERAKGNILERFSAQQFPDLHSELNLSSLELGDSALYFCASSLLNPTGSSGNTIYFGEGSWLTVV.

This chain connects TRBV12-3 or TRBV12-4 to TRBJ1-1; D call uncertain. The CDR3 length is 16 residues. The ends were cut back, 11 bases at V and 6 bases at J, with 28 bases in the middle. CDR3 amino acids: CASQDSRNRALPEAFF. The DNA of the CDR3 is TGTGCCTCCCAGGATTCGCGAAACCGGGCCCTTCCTGAAGCTTTCTTT.

This clonotype was detected ten times or more. The rearrangement joins TRBV5-1 to TRBJ1-1, with D possibly TRBD1 on 5 matching bases. The germline CDR1 and CDR2 sequences are SGHRS and YFSETQ. The V end lost 4 bases, the J end lost 1 base, and 11 bases lay between the germline ends. The CDR3 runs to 14 residues. The CDR3 loop reads CASSQVGTNTEAFF. The CDR3 DNA sequence: TGCGCCAGCAGCCAAGTCGGGACGAACACTGAAGCTTTCTTT.